This is a list of T cell receptor beta chains from one sample in a study of blood T cell repertoires in COVID-19. Profiling relied on immunoSEQ multiplex PCR, and the TCRdb table lists in-frame clones only, not all of them. The data contain some 400,000 clones, 80% to 90% of them singletons. Sequenced sample: PBMCs or T cells enriched from blood (not recorded which). The receptors originated from a man under 40 who had recovered from COVID-19. CDR3s include the opening cysteine and the closing phenylalanine or tryptophan. The D gene is left open where the match is weak. A clone size is listed for some rows: how often the clone was seen (once, few, many), or a class if it is expanded.

V gene,J gene,D gene,CDR3 length,clone size,CDR3 DNA,CDR3 protein
TRBV27,TRBJ1-2,TRBD1,16,once,TGTGCCAGCAGTTTAACGGACAGGGGAGCTAACTATGGCTACACCTTC,CASSLTDRGANYGYTF
TRBV18,TRBJ1-5,.,15,.,TGTGCCAGCTCACCGGACCTGAGGGACAATCAGCCCCAGCATTTT,CASSPDLRDNQPQHF
TRBV28,TRBJ1-1,.,13,.,TGTGCCAGCACTTGGAGGTCCTTTAGAGGAGCTTTCTTT,CASTWRSFRGAFF
TRBV7-9,TRBJ1-1,TRBD1,13,once,TGTGCCAGCAGCCTAAGACAGGGTGCCGAAGCTTTCTTT,CASSLRQGAEAFF
TRBV12-5,TRBJ2-5,TRBD2,13,once,TGTGCTAGTGCCCCGAGGGAGGGCTGGACCCAGTACTTC,CASAPREGWTQYF
TRBV5-4,TRBJ1-1,TRBD1,14,.,TGTGCCAGCAGACTGGACAGGGGCCCAGCTGAAGCTTTCTTT,CASRLDRGPAEAFF
TRBV27,TRBJ1-2,.,16,.,TGTGCCAGCAGTCCCATGAACTTCGACAGAGACTATGGCTACACCTTC,CASSPMNFDRDYGYTF
TRBV27,TRBJ2-7,TRBD1,14,.,TGTGCCAGCAGCGATTCGACAGGGGTGGACGAGCAGTACTTC,CASSDSTGVDEQYF
TRBV30,TRBJ2-4,.,14,.,TGTGCCTGGGCCGCTTCCGGACTATCAAACATTCAGTACTTC,CAWAASGLSNIQYF
TRBV15,TRBJ1-5,.,12,.,TGTGCCACCAGCAGGGGAGGTCAGCCCCAGCATTTT,CATSRGGQPQHF
TRBV12-3/TRBV12-4,TRBJ1-2,.,13,.,TGTGCCAGCAGTTTAAGGCAGGGTTATGGCTACACCTTC,CASSLRQGYGYTF
TRBV9,TRBJ2-1,TRBD2,14,few,TGTGCCAGCATGAGCGGGAGCTCCTACAATGAGCAGTTCTTC,CASMSGSSYNEQFF
TRBV7-8,TRBJ1-5,TRBD1,16,.,TGTGCCAGCAGTCTCCCTCCAGGGGGCCAGAATCAGCCCCAGCATTTT,CASSLPPGGQNQPQHF
TRBV7-2,TRBJ2-7,TRBD2,15,.,TGTGCCAGCAGCTTAGATCTAGCGGGAGGGGTCGAGCAGTACTTC,CASSLDLAGGVEQYF
TRBV2,TRBJ2-2,TRBD1,15,.,TGTGCCAGCTTAACGGGACAGTCGAACACCGGGGAGCTGTTTTTT,CASLTGQSNTGELFF
TRBV5-1,TRBJ2-2,.,16,.,TGCGCCAGCAGCTTGGGGTCCGAGGGTTACGCCGGGGAGCTGTTTTTT,CASSLGSEGYAGELFF
TRBV3-1/TRBV3-2,TRBJ1-5,.,16,.,TGTGCCAGCAACCCTGCGGGAGGGGCCAGCAATCAGCCCCAGCATTTT,CASNPAGGASNQPQHF
TRBV19,TRBJ1-5,.,16,.,TGTGCCAGTAGTATAGGGACTAGGGGGAGTAATCAGCCCCAGCATTTT,CASSIGTRGSNQPQHF
TRBV24-1,TRBJ2-3,TRBD1,15,.,TGTGCCACCAGGGATAGGACAGGGGGCACAGATACGCAGTATTTT,CATRDRTGGTDTQYF
TRBV13,TRBJ1-3,.,16,once,TGTGCCAGCAGCTATGGAGGTCCTCCCTCTGGAAACACCATATATTTT,CASSYGGPPSGNTIYF
TRBV10-3,TRBJ2-2,TRBD1,14,.,TGTGCCATCAGCAGGGGGCAGAACACCGGGGAGCTGTTTTTT,CAISRGQNTGELFF
TRBV19,TRBJ2-7,TRBD1,17,.,TGTGCCAGTAGTAACCCGACTGGACAGGGGAATTCCTACGAGCAGTACTTC,CASSNPTGQGNSYEQYF
TRBV7-9,TRBJ2-1,.,14,once,TGTGCCAGCAGGAGCATGGGACTGTCAAATGAGCAGTTCTTC,CASRSMGLSNEQFF
TRBV30,TRBJ2-7,TRBD1,20,.,TGTGCCTGGTCAAGGGGGACAGGGAATACCCACCCAATTACGGTGTACGAGCAGTACTTC,CAWSRGTGNTHPITVYEQYF
TRBV10-2,TRBJ2-4,TRBD1,15,.,TGCGCCAGCACTTTGGGACAGGGGGCGCGGAACATTCAGTACTTC,CASTLGQGARNIQYF
TRBV29-1,TRBJ1-1,.,11,.,TGCAGCGTGGAAGCAGGCACTGAAGCTTTCTTT,CSVEAGTEAFF
TRBV4-2,TRBJ2-2,.,18,.,TGTGCCAGCAGCCTTATGACCAGGGGGGTTGGAGTCCCCGGGGAGCTGTTTTTT,CASSLMTRGVGVPGELFF
TRBV28,TRBJ1-2,TRBD1,15,.,TGTGCCAGCAGGTCCGGACAGGCCGGGGACTATGGCTACACCTTC,CASRSGQAGDYGYTF